These T cell receptor beta chains were read from a single sample in a study of regulatory T cells in long-lasting Graves disease. MiXCR was run by TCRdb on the multiplex PCR reads, yielding one entry per CDR3 protein. The sample includes 400,000 to 550,000 distinct CDR3 sequences, 15% of them seen just once. These data are also associated with another study on T cells in Graves' hyperthyroidism and ophthalmopathy.

The sequencing used peripheral blood mononuclear cells (PBMCs), collected at new diagnosis, from a patient treated with antithyroid drugs. The origin of the receptors is a woman younger than 45 with Graves disease. CDR3s include the opening cysteine and the closing phenylalanine or tryptophan. A D gene is named only where the DNA matches it firmly.

d_gene	j_gene	v_gene	CDR3aa
TRBD1	TRBJ1-3	TRBV19	CASSTWTGAGNTIYF
NA	TRBJ2-5	TRBV20-1	CSVRAGETQYF
NA	TRBJ1-1	TRBV12-3/TRBV12-4	CASIGGGVEAFF
NA	NA	TRBV2	CASSYAGSQYF
NA	TRBJ1-3	TRBV27	CASSPPRGNTIYF
TRBD1	TRBJ2-5	TRBV5-1	CASSENRGARETQYF
NA	TRBJ1-1	TRBV9	CASSVGPRNTEAFF
NA	TRBJ2-1	TRBV12-3/TRBV12-4	CASKTRYNEQFF
TRBD1	TRBJ1-1	TRBV20-1	CSARGQGQEAFF
TRBD2	TRBJ2-5	TRBV24-1	CATSDRTSGEQYQETQYF
NA	TRBJ2-3	TRBV13	CASSKTSLPARADTQYF
NA	TRBJ2-5	TRBV5-5	CASSSPGGWVETQYF
NA	TRBJ1-4	TRBV15	CATGKNMGEKLFF
NA	TRBJ1-2	TRBV30	CAWSVQPRGYTF
NA	TRBJ1-2	TRBV15	CATSRDLRVGYGYTF
TRBD2	TRBJ2-1	TRBV20-1	CSARLAGGYNEQFF
TRBD1	TRBJ2-7	TRBV29-1	CSVEDMGQPYEQYF
NA	TRBJ1-2	TRBV19	CASSWAGRDGYTF
TRBD2	TRBJ2-2	TRBV27	CASSPRTSGSTGELFF
NA	TRBJ2-1	TRBV20-1	CSARDRAKPPLYNEQFF
NA	TRBJ2-7	TRBV2	CASSGGGMDPTYEQYF
TRBD1	TRBJ2-1	TRBV2	CASNQQGPLNEQFF
NA	TRBJ2-3	TRBV18	CASSRPPHTDTQYF
TRBD2	TRBJ2-1	TRBV19	CASSIGNSGRYNEQFF